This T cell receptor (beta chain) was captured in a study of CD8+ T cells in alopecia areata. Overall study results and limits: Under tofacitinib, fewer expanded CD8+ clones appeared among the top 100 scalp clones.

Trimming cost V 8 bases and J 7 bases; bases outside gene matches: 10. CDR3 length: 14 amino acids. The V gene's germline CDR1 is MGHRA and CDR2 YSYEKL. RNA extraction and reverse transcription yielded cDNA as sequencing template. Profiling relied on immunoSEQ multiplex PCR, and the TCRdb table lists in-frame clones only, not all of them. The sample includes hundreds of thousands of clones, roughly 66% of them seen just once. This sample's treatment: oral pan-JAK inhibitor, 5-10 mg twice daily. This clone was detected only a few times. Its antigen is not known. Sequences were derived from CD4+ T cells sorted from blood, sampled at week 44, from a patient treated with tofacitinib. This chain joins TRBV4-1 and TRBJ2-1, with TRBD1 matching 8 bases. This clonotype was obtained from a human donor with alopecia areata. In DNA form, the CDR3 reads TGCGCCAGCGGGACAGGAACGAGGCGGAATGAGCAGTTCTTC. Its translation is CASGTGTRRNEQFF.